The 22 T cell receptor beta chains given below trace back to one sample, sequenced in a study of shared clonotypes between healthy human individuals. Measured with immunoSEQ multiplex PCR; TCRdb has only the in-frame clones, and not every one. The sample lists 1.6 million or so clones, 95% to 97% occurring once. The specimen sequenced was naive CD4+ T cells sorted from blood. Documented subset: CD45RA+ positively selected. These receptor sequences come from a man under 40 in good health.

The CDR3 is CISGGASKAKNIQYF. CDR3 coding DNA: TGCATCTCGGGGGGGGCGTCTAAAGCCAAAAACATTCAGTACTTC. The V gene is TRBV29-1, the J gene TRBJ2-4; the match to TRBD2 covers 8 bases. The CDR3 extends over 15 amino acids. Germline V gives CDR1 SQVTM, CDR2 ANQGSEA. Variable domain in full (rest from reference TRBV29-1 and TRBJ2-4): SAVISQKPSRDICQRGTSLTIQCQVDSQVTMMFWYRQQPGQSLTLIATANQGSEATYESGFVIDKFPISRPNLTFSTLTVSNMSPEDSSIYLCISGGASKAKNIQYFGAGTRLSVL.

The rearrangement links TRBV28 to TRBJ1-5, with TRBD1 as a possible D gene (5 bases). Trimming shortened V by 5 bases and J by 6 bases, and 11 bases separated the two germline ends. CDR1 is MDHEN, CDR2 SYDVKM, per germline. This CDR3 spans 13 amino acids. CDR3 sequence reads: CASSPTAVQPQHF. CDR3 bases: TGTGCCAGCAGTCCGACAGCGGTTCAGCCCCAGCATTTT.

The chain combines TRBV5-4 with TRBJ1-1; D perhaps matches TRBD1 (6 bases). V was cut by 4 bases and J by 3 bases, with 22 bases left in between. This CDR3 spans 17 amino acids. Looked up from germline, CDR1 is SGHNT and CDR2 is YYREEE (reference sequence). Here the CDR3 reads CASSPRRAGVWHTEAFF. In DNA form, the CDR3 reads TGTGCCAGCAGCCCTAGAAGGGCAGGGGTTTGGCACACTGAAGCTTTCTTT.

This clone was seen just once. This chain's CDR3 is CASSSTGGGTEAFF. The DNA for the CDR3 is TGTGCCAGTAGCTCCACGGGCGGGGGCACTGAAGCTTTCTTT. This chain links TRBV19 with TRBJ1-1, with TRBD1 as a possible D gene (5 bases). The V end was cut by 6 bases, the J end by 4 bases, with 15 bases between. This CDR3 contains 14 residues. Germline CDR1 and CDR2: LNHDA and SQIVND (reference sequence).

As to this clone: The same CDR3 arises from other DNA sequences in this sample as well. The V gene is TRBV28, the J gene TRBJ1-2; D remains unclear. Trimming removed 2 bases at V and 0 bases at J, with 4 bases between. This CDR3 comprises 13 residues. Per germline, CDR1 MDHEN and CDR2 SYDVKM. The CDR3 reads CASSLTTNYGYTF. DNA for the CDR3: TGTGCCAGCAGTTTAACAACTAACTATGGCTACACCTTC.

This rearrangement joins TRBV6-8 to TRBJ1-5; D might be TRBD1 (6 bases). Germline V lookup: CDR1 MNHGY, CDR2 SAAAGT. This CDR3 spans 19 amino acids. Trimming cost V 5 bases and J 2 bases, with 25 bases left between them. The CDR3 coding sequence is TGTGCCAGCAGTCGCAGGGGAAGAGTATTATGTTGGGGCAATCAGCCCCAGCATTTT. It specifies CASSRRGRVLCWGNQPQHF.

The J gene is TRBJ2-5, the V gene TRBV5-1; 8 bases line up with TRBD1. Trimming took 4 bases from V and 3 from J; bases not matched to a gene: 5. CDR1 is SGHRS, CDR2 YFSETQ, per germline. This CDR3 has 14 residues. This CDR3 is CASSLGTGKETQYF. CDR3 sequence (DNA): TGCGCCAGCAGCCTAGGGACAGGAAAAGAGACCCAGTACTTC.

This clone has just one count. This rearrangement joins TRBV2 to TRBJ2-7; TRBD1 matches at 8 bases. V gave up 6 bases and J gave up 3 bases; unmatched junction bases: 10. The germline V gene encodes CDR1 SNHLY and CDR2 FYNNEI. The CDR3 has 15 amino acids. In DNA form, the CDR3 reads TGTGCCAGCAGGGACAGGGACCTCATTAGCTACGAGCAGTACTTC. Encoded protein: CASRDRDLISYEQYF. The whole variable domain, remainder taken from reference TRBV2 and TRBJ2-7, is EPEVTQTPSHQVTQMGQEVILRCVPISNHLYFYWYRQILGQKVEFLVSFYNNEISEKSEIFDDQFSVERPDGSNFTLKIRSTKLEDSAMYFCASRDRDLISYEQYFGPGTRLTVT.

The chain carries TRBV10-3 and TRBJ1-5, with D hard to call. This CDR3 comprises 14 residues. The ends were cut back, 3 bases at V and 1 base at J, with 7 bases in the middle. Germline values: CDR1 ENHRY, CDR2 SYGVKD. CDR3 sequence: CAISEGQSNQPQHF. CDR3 DNA: TGTGCCATCAGTGAAGGGCAGAGCAATCAGCCCCAGCATTTT.

The chain carries TRBV7-2 and TRBJ2-5, with unresolved D. V was shortened by 3 bases and J by 5 bases, with 10 bases between the two germline ends. The length of the CDR3 is 13 residues. Germline V CDR1 and CDR2: SGHTA, FQGNSA. The CDR3 reads CASSFYALETQYF. The CDR3 nucleotides are TGTGCCAGCAGCTTTTATGCGTTGGAGACCCAGTACTTC.

This chain connects TRBV2 to TRBJ1-2; D is possibly TRBD1 (5 bases). Germline V lookup: CDR1 SNHLY, CDR2 FYNNEI. V lost 7 bases and J lost 7, with 22 bases in between. The CDR3 has 15 residues. The CDR3 spells CASTPWGRLGGGYTF. DNA for the CDR3: TGTGCCAGCACCCCCTGGGGCAGATTAGGAGGTGGCTACACCTTC.

This clone is a singleton in its sample. The genes are TRBV18 and TRBJ2-4; D may be TRBD1 (6 bases). The V end lost 2 bases, the J end lost 9 bases, and 14 bases lay between the germline ends. CDR3 length: 14 amino acids. Germline CDR1 and CDR2: KGHSH and LQKENI. This chain's CDR3 is CASSPDGQGFIQYF. The CDR3 nucleotides are TGTGCCAGCTCACCAGATGGGCAGGGGTTCATTCAGTACTTC.

The V gene is TRBV10-3, the J gene TRBJ1-2; tentatively, D is TRBD1 (6 bases). V lost 7 bases to trimming and J lost 4 bases, with 13 bases between them. This CDR3 region has 13 residues. The germline gives CDR1 ENHRY, CDR2 SYGVKD. The CDR3 loop is CAITRQAAYGYTF. The CDR3 nucleotides are TGTGCCATCACCCGACAGGCAGCCTATGGCTACACCTTC.

V is TRBV5-6 and J is TRBJ2-7; D is ambiguous. The CDR3 is 14 amino acids. V gave up 5 bases and J gave up 2 bases, with 14 bases separating them. CDR1 is SGHDT and CDR2 is YYEEEE in the germline V gene. CDR3 DNA sequence: TGTGCCAGCAGTCCTCTGGACGGTCCCTACGAGCAGTACTTC. It encodes CASSPLDGPYEQYF.

The chain uses TRBV5-1 and TRBJ2-3; D call uncertain. Germline V CDR1 and CDR2: SGHRS, YFSETQ. V lost 0 bases and J lost 2, with 7 bases in between. The CDR3 consists of 14 residues. The CDR3 sequence: CASSLGMYTDTQYF. As DNA, the CDR3 is TGCGCCAGCAGCTTGGGGATGTACACAGATACGCAGTATTTT.

The chain is built from TRBV5-4 and TRBJ2-6; no clear D. The germline V gene has CDR1 SGHNT and CDR2 YYREEE (reference sequence). V was clipped by 0 bases and J by 2 bases, with 6 bases between them. The CDR3 contains 15 residues. This CDR3 is CASSLDLTGANVLTF. CDR3 nucleotide sequence: TGTGCCAGCAGCTTGGATTTGACTGGGGCCAACGTCCTGACTTTC.

About this clone: Other DNA variants within this sample encode the same CDR3. The rearrangement uses TRBV11-2 and TRBJ1-3, with 7 bases aligning to TRBD1. CDR3 length: 14 residues. Germline lookup yields CDR1 SGHAT and CDR2 FQNNGV. The trim removed 5 bases at V and 0 bases at J, leaving 1 base unmatched. The CDR3 nucleotides are TGTGCCAGCAGCCGGGACAGCTCTGGAAACACCATATATTTT. Encoded protein: CASSRDSSGNTIYF.

On this clone itself: This CDR3 is also generated by other DNA sequences in the sample. The chain employs TRBV28 and TRBJ2-7; the match to TRBD1 covers 7 bases. The CDR3 covers 13 residues. V shed 3 bases, J shed 2 bases, and the junction held 1 base outside the gene matches. Germline-derived CDR1 and CDR2 are MDHEN and SYDVKM. This CDR3 reads CASSLGTAYEQYF. CDR3 in DNA: TGTGCCAGCAGTTTGGGGACAGCCTACGAGCAGTACTTC.

The chain employs TRBV19 and TRBJ1-4; no definite D call. Per the germline V gene, CDR1 is LNHDA and CDR2 is SQIVND (reference sequence). Trimming took off 5 bases at V and 0 bases at J, with 7 bases between the two ends. The CDR3 has 14 amino acids. The CDR3 sequence is CASSPVTTNEKLFF. CDR3 bases: TGTGCCAGTAGTCCTGTTACAACTAATGAAAAACTGTTTTTT. Variable domain in full (rest from reference TRBV19 and TRBJ1-4): DGGITQSPKYLFRKEGQNVTLSCEQNLNHDAMYWYRQDPGQGLRLIYYSQIVNDFQKGDIAEGYSVSREKKESFPLTVTSAQKNPTAFYLCASSPVTTNEKLFFGSGTQLSVL.

The chain combines TRBV2 with TRBJ1-1; 7 bases agree with TRBD1. J lost 3 bases, V lost 6 bases, and 7 bases had no gene match. This CDR3 is 14 amino acids long. Germline values: CDR1 SNHLY, CDR2 FYNNEI. CDR3 DNA sequence: TGTGCCAGCAGGCGGGACAGTGTGGACACTGAAGCTTTCTTT. It is translated as CASRRDSVDTEAFF.

The DNA for the CDR3 is TGTGCCAGCAGTTACGGGTTGGAGTCACGCGAGCAGTACTTC. This codes for CASSYGLESREQYF. The V gene is TRBV6-5, the J gene TRBJ2-7; D is uncertain. V was pared by 2 bases and J by 6 bases, with 14 bases between. This CDR3 has 14 amino acids. The germline V gene encodes CDR1 MNHEY and CDR2 SVGAGI.

This chain links TRBV18 with TRBJ2-7; D might be TRBD2 (6 bases). V was trimmed by 0 bases and J by 3 bases, leaving 12 bases between them. The germline V gene encodes CDR1 KGHSH and CDR2 LQKENI. The CDR3 is made up of 15 amino acids. CDR3 coding DNA: TGTGCCAGCTCACCACCCGGTGGGGGGAACTACGAGCAGTACTTC. Its protein product is CASSPPGGGNYEQYF.